One sample yielded the 32 T cell receptor beta chains listed below, sequenced in a study of T cell clonality in common variable immunodeficiency. Their antigens are not known. General observations from the study: Reportedly, TCR beta sequences from common variable immunodeficiency showed fewer deletions and N-nucleotide insertions.

Here immunoSEQ multiplex PCR was the method, and the copy in TCRdb shows in-frame clones only, minus some. In total the sample includes about 34,000 clones, none of them seen once. The sequenced sample was peripheral blood mononuclear cells. All receptors come from a human donor with common variable immunodeficiency.

This clone was counted ten times or more. The read ends 3 residues shy of where the CDR3 ends; the end is completed using the germline J gene. The V gene is TRBV20-1, the J gene TRBJ2-3, with 7 positions matching TRBD1. The V gene's germline CDR1 is DFQATT and CDR2 SNEGSKA (reference sequence). The CDR3 length is 14 residues. V lost 3 bases, J lost 3 bases, and 6 bases stayed unmatched. The CDR3 spells CSARMTGWTDTQYF. CDR3 DNA (partial): TGCAGTGCTAGGATGACAGGGTGGACAGATACG.

Details on this clone: The CDR3 end lies 3 residues beyond the end of the read and is filled in from the germline J gene. This rearrangement joins TRBV11-2 to TRBJ2-5, with 11 bases aligning to TRBD2. V dropped 3 bases and J dropped 5; count of bases not matched to a gene: 5. The length of the CDR3 is 15 residues. Looked up from germline, CDR1 is SGHAT and CDR2 is FQNNGV. The CDR3 loop reads CASSFSGRASETQYF. CDR3 DNA (partial): TGTGCCAGCAGCTTTAGCGGGAGGGCCAGCGAGACC.

A remark on this clone: The read comes to an end 3 residues before the CDR3 does, leaving the germline J gene to fill in the end. This rearrangement joins TRBV19 to TRBJ2-7; 7 bases fit TRBD2. The CDR3 is 18 residues long. Germline CDR1 is LNHDA and CDR2 is SQIVND (reference sequence). V gave up 2 bases and J gave up 3 bases; unmatched junction bases: 16. The CDR3 DNA, read in part, is TGTGCCAGTAGTATAATCGCTAGCGGAGTCGGGTATGTCTACGAG. This gives the protein CASSIIASGVGYVYE. The whole CDR3 is CASSIIASGVGYVYEQYF.

This clone was seen ten or more times. CDR3 loop: CASSPKATNEKLFF. The part of the CDR3 DNA that was read is TGTGCCAGCAGCCCTAAAGCAACTAATGAAAAA. The rearrangement links TRBV5-6 to TRBJ1-4; D unresolved. The read ends 3 residues shy of where the CDR3 ends; the end is completed using the germline J gene. V gave up 4 bases and J gave up 0 bases, with 7 bases separating them. The length of the CDR3 is 14 residues. The germline V gene has CDR1 SGHDT and CDR2 YYEEEE.

In its sample, this clone was seen many times. The read stops 3 residues short of the end of the CDR3; the missing end is completed from the germline J gene. This chain connects TRBV19 to TRBJ1-5; perhaps TRBD1 as D (6 bases). This CDR3 has 16 residues. Trimming stripped 5 bases from V and 4 bases from J, with 18 bases between. Germline V gene lookup returns CDR1 LNHDA and CDR2 SQIVND (reference sequence). CDR3 bases read: TGTGCCAGTAGTCTTAAATCCGGGACACCGAATCAGCCC. Translation: CASSLKSGTPNQP. In full, the CDR3 is CASSLKSGTPNQPQHF.

This clone was observed at least ten times. The CDR3 end is not reached by the read, which stops 3 residues before it; the germline J gene fills it in. The chain is built from TRBV7-2 and TRBJ2-4, with D possibly matching TRBD1 (5 bases). In germline, CDR1 is SGHTA, CDR2 FQGNSA. This CDR3 region has 15 residues. V was trimmed by 4 bases and J by 5 bases, leaving 15 bases between them. CDR3 sequence reads: CASSSGSRIQNIQYF. The part of the CDR3 DNA that was read is TGTGCCAGCAGCTCAGGGTCCAGGATCCAAAACATT.

This clone was counted at least ten times. The CDR3 loop reads CASSLPGWNTEAFF. CDR3 DNA (partial): TGTGCCAGCAGCTTGCCGGGGTGGAACACTGAA. The V and J genes are TRBV5-6 and TRBJ1-1; D remains unclear. The read ends 3 residues shy of where the CDR3 ends; the end is completed using the germline J gene. Trimming left V 1 base short and J 1 base short, with 8 bases between. Germline lookup yields CDR1 SGHDT and CDR2 YYEEEE. There are 14 residues in the CDR3. The variable domain in full, completed from reference TRBV5-6 and TRBJ1-1, reads DAGVTQSPTHLIKTRGQQVTLRCSPKSGHDTVSWYQQALGQGPQFIFQYYEEEERQRGNFPDRFSGHQFPNYSSELNVNALLLGDSALYLCASSLPGWNTEAFFGQGTRLTVV.

This clone came up many times. The read falls 3 residues short of the CDR3 end, and the missing part is taken from the germline J gene. This sequence joins TRBV7-2 and TRBJ1-5; D is unresolved. Germline CDR1 and CDR2: SGHTA and FQGNSA. The CDR3 spans 15 residues. V was clipped by 0 bases and J by 0 bases, with 6 bases between them. CDR3 DNA, as far as it was read: TGTGCCAGCAGCTTAGCGTACTATAGCAATCAGCCC. The encoded protein is CASSLAYYSNQP. The whole CDR3 protein is CASSLAYYSNQPQHF.

This clone was observed at least ten times. Coverage ceases 3 residues before the CDR3 finishes, and the germline J gene fills in the end. J is TRBJ2-6 and V is TRBV20-1, with D possibly TRBD1 on 6 matching bases. Trimming took off 5 bases at V and 0 bases at J, with 8 bases between the two ends. CDR3 length: 14 amino acids. Germline V lookup: CDR1 DFQATT, CDR2 SNEGSKA (reference sequence). The sequenced part of the CDR3 DNA is TGCAGTGCTGAAGGGGGCTCTGGGGCCAACGTC. This codes for CSAEGGSGANV. In full, the CDR3 reads CSAEGGSGANVLTF.

This clone showed up many times. The read finishes 3 residues shy of the CDR3 end, and the germline J gene is used to complete it. This sequence joins TRBV5-5 and TRBJ1-2, with 7 bases lining up with TRBD1. The CDR3 loop spans 15 amino acids. Germline CDR1 SGHKS, CDR2 YYEKEE (reference sequence). V gave up 3 bases and J gave up 1 base; unmatched junction bases: 6. The CDR3 DNA, read in part, is TGTGCCAGCAGCTCGGGGACAGTGCTTAACTATGGC. Translating it yields CASSSGTVLNYG. The entire CDR3 reads CASSSGTVLNYGYTF.

This clone was observed at least ten times. The CDR3 goes on 3 residues after the read ends, and that part is filled in from the germline J gene. This chain connects TRBV2 to TRBJ2-5; a possible D gene is TRBD1 (6 bases). CDR3 length: 14 residues. V lost 6 bases and J lost 2, with 13 bases in between. CDR1 and CDR2 (germline): SNHLY, FYNNEI. The covered CDR3 bases are TGTGCCAGCAGGCGGCAAGGGGGACAAGAGACC. Protein: CASRRQGGQET. Given in full, the CDR3 is CASRRQGGQETQYF.

This clone has at least ten counts. The CDR3 goes on 3 residues after the read ends, and that part is filled in from the germline J gene. This chain links TRBV7-6 with TRBJ2-5, with D possibly being TRBD2 (6 bases). Between the trimmed V and J ends, which lost 2 bases and 5 bases, there was a span of 15 bases. This CDR3 comprises 15 residues. CDR1 is SGHVS and CDR2 is FNYEAQ in the germline V gene. The CDR3 bases that were read are TGTGCCAGCAGCTTACGAAGGGGAGGAGGGGAGACC. Protein: CASSLRRGGGET. The full-length CDR3 reads as CASSLRRGGGETQYF.

This clone has a handful of counts. Read sequence stops 3 residues before the CDR3 end, and the germline J gene provides the missing end. The chain couples TRBV7-2 to TRBJ2-5, with 7 positions matching TRBD2. Per the germline V gene, CDR1 is SGHTA and CDR2 is FQGNSA. V lost 1 base and J lost 5; bases outside the gene matches: 4. This CDR3 region has 14 residues. Partial CDR3 DNA: TGTGCCAGCAGCTTAGAAGCGGGGAGGGAGACC. Translated, it gives CASSLEAGRET. The CDR3 as a whole reads CASSLEAGRETQYF.

This clone was seen repeatedly, ten times or more. The sequence runs out 3 residues before the end of the CDR3; the remainder is reconstructed from the germline J gene. The chain joins TRBV27 to TRBJ1-6; 10 nucleotides match TRBD1. This CDR3 is built from 16 residues. Germline CDR1 MNHEY, CDR2 SMNVEV (reference sequence). V was clipped by 7 bases and J by 10 bases; unmatched bases: 13. Partial CDR3 DNA: TGTGCCAGCACCTCGGGACAGGGGCCCAACAGGTCACCC. The encoded protein is CASTSGQGPNRSP. The entire CDR3 is CASTSGQGPNRSPLHF.

The table lists this clone with many counts. The read ends 3 residues before the CDR3 terminus; that terminus is restored from the germline J gene. The chain couples TRBV4-1 to TRBJ2-5; 7 bases are a match to TRBD2. Unmatched junction bases numbered 8, after V lost 0 bases and J lost 4 bases. From germline, CDR1 is MGHRA and CDR2 YSYEKL. CDR3 size: 16 residues. Here the CDR3 reads CASSQDWRELRETQYF. The sequenced part of the CDR3 DNA is TGCGCCAGCAGCCAAGATTGGCGGGAGTTAAGAGAGACC.

This clone was found many times. Read data end 3 residues before the CDR3 end; the end is taken from the germline J gene. The V gene is TRBV18, the J gene TRBJ2-7, with D unresolved. The CDR3 sequence is 13 residues long. The V end was cut by 0 bases, the J end by 5 bases, with 8 bases between. The germline gives CDR1 KGHSH, CDR2 LQKENI. The CDR3 sequence: CASSPPSSDEQYF. CDR3 DNA (partial): TGTGCCAGCTCACCACCGTCCAGCGACGAG. The whole variable domain, filled in from reference TRBV18 and TRBJ2-7, reads NAGVMQNPRHLVRRRGQEARLRCSPMKGHSHVYWYRQLPEEGLKFMVYLQKENIIDESGMPKERFSAEFPKEGPSILRIQQVVRGDSAAYFCASSPPSSDEQYFGPGTRLTVT.

As regards this clone: The sequence runs out 3 residues before the end of the CDR3; the remainder is reconstructed from the germline J gene. The chain joins TRBV20-1 to TRBJ2-3, with 11 bases lining up with TRBD2. Per germline, CDR1 DFQATT and CDR2 SNEGSKA (reference sequence). This CDR3 has 12 amino acids. CDR3 DNA, as far as it was read: TGCAGTGCTGAGACTAGCGGGAAAGCG. Residues: CSAETSGKA. The entire CDR3 protein reads CSAETSGKAQYF.

This clone was counted only a few times. CDR3 loop: CASSSDNYNEQFF. The CDR3 DNA, read in part, is TGTGCCAGCAGCTCGGACAATTACAATGAG. The chain combines TRBV11-3 with TRBJ2-1, with D possibly matching TRBD1 (5 bases). The read terminates 3 residues ahead of where the CDR3 ends, so the germline J gene completes it. Per the germline V gene, CDR1 is SGHNT and CDR2 is YENEEA. Trimming took off 4 bases at V and 4 bases at J, with 8 bases between the two ends. CDR3 length: 13 amino acids.

This clone was counted many times. The CDR3 spells CASSSGTGSSYEQYF. Incomplete CDR3 DNA: TGTGCCAGCAGCTCCGGGACAGGGAGCTCCTACGAG. The V and J genes are TRBV7-6 and TRBJ2-7, with 9 bases that match TRBD1. The CDR3 end lies 3 residues beyond the end of the read and is filled in from the germline J gene. The CDR3 runs 15 residues. Trimming took 4 bases from V and 0 from J; bases not matched to a gene: 4. Germline CDR1 and CDR2: SGHVS and FNYEAQ.

This clone was counted at least ten times. Sequencing ends 3 residues short of the CDR3 end; the germline J gene provides the rest. V and J are TRBV7-2 and TRBJ2-4; perhaps TRBD2 as D (6 bases). This CDR3 has 13 residues. V was clipped by 5 bases and J by 5 bases, with 10 bases between them. The V gene's germline CDR1 is SGHTA and CDR2 FQGNSA. CDR3 in amino acids: CASSVPSENIQYF. The CDR3 bases that were read are TGTGCCAGCAGCGTCCCTAGCGAAAACATT.

Remarks on this clone: Read sequence stops 3 residues before the CDR3 end, and the germline J gene provides the missing end. The V and J genes are TRBV6-1 and TRBJ1-4; tentatively, D is TRBD1 (5 bases). The V gene's germline CDR1 is MNHNS and CDR2 SASEGT. Trimming left V 1 base short and J 6 bases short, with 6 bases between. The CDR3 spans 13 residues. The CDR3: CASSEVGDEKLFF. Partial CDR3 DNA: TGTGCCAGCAGTGAAGTAGGGGATGAAAAA.

This clone was detected many times. The sequence runs out 3 residues before the end of the CDR3; the remainder is reconstructed from the germline J gene. The gene calls are TRBV7-3 and TRBJ2-2; 8 bases agree with TRBD2. CDR1 is SGHTA and CDR2 is FQGTGA in the germline V gene. The CDR3 runs to 15 residues. Germline trimming cut 5 bases from V and 6 bases from J; bases unmatched to any gene: 8. The sequenced part of the CDR3 DNA is TGTGCCAGCAGCATGACTAGCGTAACGTCCGGGGAG. As protein: CASSMTSVTSGE. The complete CDR3 protein is CASSMTSVTSGELFF.

A word on this clone: The read ends 3 residues early relative to the CDR3; the germline J gene fills the gap. The rearrangement joins TRBV18 to TRBJ1-6, with D hard to call. V was cut by 2 bases and J by 8 bases, with 10 bases left in between. Germline CDR1 reads KGHSH; CDR2 reads LQKENI. CDR3 length equals 14 residues. The DNA read from the CDR3 is TGTGCCAGCTCACCATCGGCCGCGGATTCACCC. This sequence encodes CASSPSAADSP. The complete CDR3 sequence is CASSPSAADSPLHF.

This clone was observed many times. The sample contains more than one DNA sequence encoding this CDR3. Incomplete CDR3 DNA: TGTGCCAGTAGTCTACCCCCTGGGAGCGGGACGCTTGGGGCCAACGTC. It is translated as CASSLPPGSGTLGANV. In full, the CDR3 is CASSLPPGSGTLGANVLTF. The rearrangement uses TRBV19 and TRBJ2-6; TRBD2 aligns across 7 bases. With the read ending 3 residues before the CDR3 end, the germline J gene is used to fill in that end. The length of the CDR3 is 19 residues. Looked up from germline, CDR1 is LNHDA and CDR2 is SQIVND (reference sequence). V lost 5 bases and J lost 3; bases outside the gene matches: 16.

In this sample, this clone turned up a few times. Read sequence stops 3 residues before the CDR3 end, and the germline J gene provides the missing end. The chain couples TRBV20-1 to TRBJ1-5, with unresolved D. Germline V gene lookup returns CDR1 DFQATT and CDR2 SNEGSKA (reference sequence). This CDR3 is 15 amino acids long. V gave up 2 bases and J gave up 4 bases, with 15 bases separating them. This CDR3 is CSARLGDGFNQPQHF. The sequenced part of the CDR3 DNA is TGCAGTGCTAGACTCGGGGATGGGTTTAATCAGCCC.

This clone was observed many times. The CDR3 end lies 3 residues beyond the end of the read and is filled in from the germline J gene. The chain joins TRBV10-3 to TRBJ2-2; TRBD1 agrees at 9 bases. This CDR3 has 15 residues. In germline, CDR1 is ENHRY, CDR2 SYGVKD. V trimming: 6 bases; J trimming: 5 bases; junction bases outside the gene matches: 7. CDR3 DNA (partial): TGTGCCATCAGGCCCTCGACAGGGGGAACCGGGGAG. Protein product: CAIRPSTGGTGE. The whole CDR3 region reads CAIRPSTGGTGELFF.

A note on this clone: The read terminates 3 residues ahead of where the CDR3 ends, so the germline J gene completes it. The J gene is TRBJ2-6, the V gene TRBV19, with D perhaps TRBD1 (6 bases). The CDR3 loop spans 16 amino acids. V lost 5 bases and J lost 2, with 13 bases in between. Germline V CDR1 and CDR2: LNHDA, SQIVND (reference sequence). CDR3 sequence reads: CASSYRVLAGANVLTF. The CDR3 bases that were read are TGTGCCAGTAGTTACAGGGTCCTCGCTGGGGCCAACGTC.

In its sample, this clone was seen many times. The sequence runs out 3 residues before the end of the CDR3; the remainder is reconstructed from the germline J gene. This rearrangement joins TRBV5-1 to TRBJ2-4, with D perhaps TRBD2 (6 bases). Germline CDR1 reads SGHRS; CDR2 reads YFSETQ. The CDR3 sequence is 17 residues long. V lost 2 bases and J 0 bases, leaving 15 bases between the germline ends. Partial CDR3 DNA: TGCGCCAGCAGCTTAACCGGGCGGGACTTAGCCAAAAACATT. The encoded protein is CASSLTGRDLAKNI. The full CDR3 protein is CASSLTGRDLAKNIQYF.

This clone turned up a few times. The read terminates 3 residues ahead of where the CDR3 ends, so the germline J gene completes it. The rearrangement joins TRBV20-1 to TRBJ2-7; 7 nucleotides match TRBD2. Trimming took 4 bases from V and 3 from J; bases not matched to a gene: 9. The CDR3 extends over 14 amino acids. The germline CDR1 and CDR2 sequences are DFQATT and SNEGSKA (reference sequence). Partial CDR3 DNA: TGCAGTGCTATTTTAGTAGCGGGTGACTACGAG. Translated, it gives CSAILVAGDYE. From start to end, the CDR3 is CSAILVAGDYEQYF.

Concerning this clone: The read halts 3 residues ahead of the CDR3 end, with the missing end drawn from the germline J gene. The chain joins TRBV6-2 or TRBV6-3 to TRBJ2-7; D is unclear. CDR3 length equals 12 residues. The germline V and J ends were trimmed by 10 bases and 1 base, with 11 bases remaining between them. Germline lookup yields CDR1 MNHEY and CDR2 SVGEGT. The part of the CDR3 DNA that was read is TGTGCCACAACGCAGAGTTCCTACGAG. Protein: CATTQSSYE. From start to end, the CDR3 is CATTQSSYEQYF.

This clone has ten or more counts. The missing CDR3 end, 3 residues past where the read stops, is filled in from the germline J gene. V usage is TRBV2 and J usage is TRBJ1-5; 7 bases map to TRBD1. Germline CDR1 and CDR2: SNHLY and FYNNEI. This CDR3 is built from 16 residues. The ends lost 3 bases at V and 4 bases at J; junction bases unmatched: 9. The sequenced CDR3 bases are TGTGCCAGCAGTGATCCGACAGGGCTGAGAAATCAGCCC. Translated, it gives CASSDPTGLRNQP. The CDR3 in full is CASSDPTGLRNQPQHF. The full variable domain, rest sourced from reference TRBV2 and TRBJ1-5, is EPEVTQTPSHQVTQMGQEVILRCVPISNHLYFYWYRQILGQKVEFLVSFYNNEISEKSEIFDDQFSVERPDGSNFTLKIRSTKLEDSAMYFCASSDPTGLRNQPQHFGDGTRLSIL.

This clone was recorded many times. The read gets to within 3 residues of the CDR3 end, and the germline J gene fills in the rest. The chain joins TRBV20-1 to TRBJ1-1, with no clear D. The length of the CDR3 is 12 residues. Trimming left V 3 bases short and J 1 base short, with 6 bases between. CDR1 and CDR2 (germline): DFQATT, SNEGSKA (reference sequence). Incomplete CDR3 DNA: TGCAGTGCTAGTCGTCCGAACACTGAA. Amino acid sequence: CSASRPNTE. The entire CDR3 protein is CSASRPNTEAFF.